The 20 T cell receptor beta chains given below trace back to one sample, sequenced in a study of a mutant IDH1 vaccine in newly diagnosed glioma. Time point meaning: week 35, safety follow-up. Each dose of the vaccine consisted of 300 ug of mutant IDH1 20-mer peptide, with topical imiquimod. Their antigens are not known. Sequencing used immunoSEQ multiplex PCR; TCRdb keeps in-frame clones, though not all of them. The sample lists about 68,000 clones, almost 85% occurring once. Here the sequenced sample was PBMCs, taken from a glioma patient whose treatment included an IDH1 peptide vaccine. These receptors came from a man in his late teens or twenties with glioma.

This chain joins TRBV6-6 and TRBJ1-5, with a tentative D call TRBD1 (5 bases). V was pared by 2 bases and J by 5 bases, with 7 bases between. The CDR3 length is 13 residues. Germline V CDR1 and CDR2: MNHNY, SVGAGI (reference sequence). The CDR3 spells CASSYTGDQPQHF. CDR3 DNA sequence: TGTGCCAGCAGTTACACGGGGGATCAGCCCCAGCATTTT.

This clone was detected once. The rearrangement links TRBV9 to TRBJ1-1; D not certain. Germline-derived CDR1 and CDR2 are SGDLS and YYNGEE. Trimming left V 0 bases short and J 0 bases short, with 9 bases between. The CDR3 runs 15 residues. CDR3 in amino acids: CASSVVSKMNTEAFF. In nucleotides, the CDR3 is TGTGCCAGCAGCGTAGTCTCCAAAATGAACACTGAAGCTTTCTTT.

This clone was recorded at least ten times. The rearrangement uses TRBV25-1 and TRBJ1-2, with D hard to call. Germline-derived CDR1 and CDR2 are MGHDK and SYGVNS. Deletions cut 7 bases from V and 5 bases from J, with 14 bases between. The CDR3 is 13 amino acids. The CDR3 bases are TGTGCCAGCACCCCCGGCAGCGCTTATGGCTACACCTTC. It codes for CASTPGSAYGYTF.

V is TRBV5-1 and J is TRBJ2-1; TRBD1 is a possible D gene (6 bases). The CDR3 totals 15 residues. V was cut by 7 bases and J by 7 bases, with 21 bases left in between. The germline V gene encodes CDR1 SGHRS and CDR2 YFSETQ. The CDR3 reads CASGQPYLSRNEQFF. In DNA form, the CDR3 reads TGCGCCAGCGGACAGCCGTACCTCAGTAGGAATGAGCAGTTCTTC.

The table lists this clone with a few counts. The rearrangement uses TRBV7-3 and TRBJ2-1; TRBD2 matches 11 bases. CDR1 SGHTA and CDR2 FQGTGA come from the germline V gene. J gave up 4 bases and V 4 bases, and 6 bases lay outside the gene matches. The length of the CDR3 is 16 residues. Here the CDR3 DNA reads TGTGCCAGCAGCTCCCTCGGACTAGCGGGTTACAATGAGCAGTTCTTC. It is translated as CASSSLGLAGYNEQFF.

The chain's CDR3 is CASSYSQTNTEAFF. The DNA of the CDR3 is TGTGCCAGCAGTTACTCACAGACGAACACTGAAGCTTTCTTT. This sequence joins TRBV6-5 and TRBJ1-1; D unresolved. The CDR3 loop spans 14 amino acids. Germline V gene sequence: CDR1 MNHEY, CDR2 SVGAGI. With 0 bases removed from V and 1 base from J, the gap between germline ends came to 6 bases.

The count of this clone is one. The rearrangement links TRBV28 to TRBJ2-5; possibly TRBD2 for D (5 bases). The CDR3 runs to 13 residues. The germline gives CDR1 MDHEN, CDR2 SYDVKM. The germline V and J ends were trimmed by 7 bases and 0 bases, with 9 bases remaining between them. CDR3 coding DNA: TGTGCCAGCAAGGACTCGTACCAAGAGACCCAGTACTTC. Its translation is CASKDSYQETQYF.

The V and J genes are TRBV7-2 and TRBJ1-6, with 9 bases matching TRBD1. CDR1 is SGHTA and CDR2 is FQGNSA in the germline V gene. The CDR3 runs to 15 residues. V lost 3 bases, J lost 10 bases, and 7 bases stayed unmatched. DNA of the CDR3: TGTGCCAGCAGCTTGGGGGGACAGGGCTGGTCACCCCTCCACTTT. This encodes CASSLGGQGWSPLHF.

DNA of the CDR3: TGTGCCAGCAGCGGCGGGACAGGAGAGAACACCGGGGAGCTGTTTTTT. Its translation is CASSGGTGENTGELFF. The chain has TRBV27 and TRBJ2-2, with 8 bases identical to TRBD1. CDR3 length: 16 amino acids. Unmatched junction bases numbered 7, after V lost 6 bases and J lost 1 base. The germline CDR1 and CDR2 sequences are MNHEY and SMNVEV (reference sequence).

J is TRBJ2-1 and V is TRBV15, with D unclear. V was shortened by 4 bases and J by 0 bases, with 19 bases between the two germline ends. This CDR3 has 18 amino acids. Per germline, CDR1 LNHNV and CDR2 YYDKDF (reference sequence). CDR3 in amino acids: CATSILAAPPGSYNEQFF. The CDR3 coding sequence is TGTGCCACCAGCATACTCGCCGCCCCTCCCGGCTCCTACAATGAGCAGTTCTTC.

The chain carries TRBV10-2 and TRBJ2-2; D perhaps matches TRBD2 (5 bases). Per the germline V gene, CDR1 is WSHSY and CDR2 is SAAADI. Trimming left V 3 bases short and J 0 bases short, with 23 bases between. The length of the CDR3 is 20 residues. In DNA form, the CDR3 reads TGCGCCAGCAGTGACGAGGGAGTGCGAGCCTCACTGGCGAACACCGGGGAGCTGTTTTTT. As protein: CASSDEGVRASLANTGELFF.

The chain couples TRBV10-3 to TRBJ1-2; 8 nucleotides align to TRBD1. The CDR3 contains 13 residues. J was trimmed by 2 bases and V by 4 bases; bases with no gene match: 0. Germline V gene data show CDR1 as ENHRY and CDR2 as SYGVKD. This CDR3 is CAISGTGNYGYTF. The CDR3 bases are TGTGCCATCAGTGGGACAGGGAACTATGGCTACACCTTC.

This clone was seen only a few times. V gene TRBV19 combines with J gene TRBJ1-5, with D unresolved. V was shortened by 6 bases and J by 2 bases, with 17 bases between the two germline ends. The length of the CDR3 is 16 residues. Germline values: CDR1 LNHDA, CDR2 SQIVND (reference sequence). CDR3 residues: CASRKNLSRGNQPQHF. CDR3 in DNA: TGTGCCAGTAGGAAGAATTTGAGTCGTGGCAATCAGCCCCAGCATTTT.

The J gene is TRBJ2-7, the V gene TRBV7-2, with D possibly TRBD1 on 6 matching bases. CDR1 and CDR2 (germline): SGHTA, FQGNSA. V was clipped by 1 base and J by 9 bases, with 13 bases between them. The CDR3 runs to 13 residues. The CDR3 sequence: CASSLGRDTGQYF. CDR3 in DNA: TGTGCCAGCAGCTTAGGTCGGGACACCGGGCAGTACTTC. The variable domain in full, completed from reference TRBV7-2 and TRBJ2-7, reads GAGVSQSPSNKVTEKGKDVELRCDPISGHTALYWYRQSLGQGLEFLIYFQGNSAPDKSGLPSDRFSAERTGGSVSTLTIQRTQQEDSAVYLCASSLGRDTGQYFGPGTRLTVT.

This clone was seen just once. This sequence joins TRBV19 and TRBJ1-2; TRBD1 agrees at 8 bases. This CDR3 has 14 residues. J was trimmed by 4 bases and V by 4 bases; bases with no gene match: 5. The V gene's germline CDR1 is LNHDA and CDR2 SQIVND (reference sequence). The CDR3 sequence is CASSTQGAGYGYTF. The CDR3 DNA reads TGTGCCAGTAGTACTCAGGGGGCAGGCTATGGCTACACCTTC.

With respect to this clone: The junction differs from germline at one of its ends, possibly a read error. The V call is TRBV7-9, the J call TRBJ1-5; D unresolved. Germline values: CDR1 SEHNR, CDR2 FQNEAQ (reference sequence). The CDR3 sequence is 13 residues long. CDR3 nucleotides: TGTGCCAGCAGCCTAGCACCGGGGCAGCCCCAGCATTTT. It codes for CASSLAPGQPQHF.

The J gene is TRBJ1-1, the V gene TRBV6-5; 8 bases line up with TRBD1. Germline V lookup: CDR1 MNHEY, CDR2 SVGAGI. The CDR3 totals 15 residues. Trimming removed 6 bases from V and 3 bases from J; junction bases left unmatched: 9. CDR3 region: CASSPRTGHYTEAFF. For the CDR3, the DNA is TGTGCCAGCAGCCCGCGGACAGGGCATTACACTGAAGCTTTCTTT.

J is TRBJ1-6 and V is TRBV30; D is uncertain. The CDR3 contains 16 residues. Germline CDR1 is GTSNPN and CDR2 is SVGIG (reference sequence). The V gene lost 3 bases and the J gene lost 10 bases, with 22 bases spanning the gap. The CDR3 reads CAWRGTAQSRRSPLHF. The CDR3 DNA sequence: TGTGCCTGGAGGGGAACGGCACAGTCTCGGAGGTCACCCCTCCACTTT.

A few counts support this clone. The J gene is TRBJ1-1, the V gene TRBV6-6; 7 bases fit TRBD1. Germline V gene sequence: CDR1 MNHNY, CDR2 SVGAGI (reference sequence). The CDR3 runs to 15 residues. V gave up 3 bases and J gave up 1 base; unmatched junction bases: 5. This CDR3 is CASSYQTGWNTEAFF. Written as DNA, the CDR3 is TGTGCCAGCAGTTATCAGACAGGGTGGAACACTGAAGCTTTCTTT.

This clone was seen only once. V usage is TRBV19 and J usage is TRBJ2-7; TRBD2 aligns across 8 bases. The length of the CDR3 is 16 residues. J lost 2 bases, V lost 4 bases, and 10 bases had no gene match. In germline, CDR1 is LNHDA, CDR2 SQIVND (reference sequence). The CDR3 DNA sequence: TGTGCCAGTAGTACCCTGGCGGGGGGCATCACCTACGAGCAGTACTTC. Translation gives CASSTLAGGITYEQYF.